This entry lists 9 T cell receptor beta chains sequenced from one sample in a study of cytomegalovirus exposure and HLA in healthy donors. Amplification used 60 Vbeta primers and 13 Jbeta primers. Data came from immunoSEQ multiplex PCR; TCRdb stores just in-frame clones and leaves some out. The sample consists of over 70,000 clones, 67% of them appearing once. Sequencing was performed on PBMCs. The receptor set was obtained from a man aged 30-40 years in good health and CMV-seronegative.

V usage is TRBV6-1 and J usage is TRBJ1-1; TRBD1 aligns across 7 bases. Germline CDR1 and CDR2: MNHNS and SASEGT. The V and J ends lost 4 bases and 4 bases, in that order; junction bases with no gene match: 9. There are 15 residues in the CDR3. This chain's CDR3 is CASSAEGATATEAFF. In nucleotides, the CDR3 is TGTGCCAGCAGTGCGGAGGGGGCGACAGCCACTGAAGCTTTCTTT.

This clone was detected ten times or more. The chain combines TRBV4-3 with TRBJ2-6; 7 bases match TRBD2. There are 16 residues in the CDR3. Per the germline V gene, CDR1 is LGHNA and CDR2 is YSLEER. Trimming cost V 0 bases and J 2 bases; bases outside gene matches: 1. CDR3 residues: CASSQDRGAGANVLTF. The CDR3 DNA reads as TGCGCCAGCAGCCAAGATCGGGGGGCTGGGGCCAACGTCCTGACTTTC.

This chain connects TRBV5-6 to TRBJ2-5, with 9 bases that match TRBD1. Matching the DNA end better, TRBJ2-7 makes the J call doubtful. Per germline, CDR1 SGHDT and CDR2 YYEEEE. The CDR3 totals 13 residues. CDR3 residues: CASSPGQGPEQYF. The CDR3 bases are TGTGCCAGCAGCCCTGGACAGGGGCCCGAGCAGTACTTC.

The J gene is TRBJ1-4, the V gene TRBV6-1; TRBD1 matches at 10 bases. The J segment lost 6 bases and the V segment lost 8 bases, leaving 3 bases of the junction unmatched. Germline loops: CDR1 MNHNS, CDR2 SASEGT. The CDR3 covers 13 residues. The CDR3 protein is CASRTGGHEKLFF. The CDR3 DNA is TGTGCCAGCCGGACAGGGGGGCATGAAAAACTGTTTTTT.

The rearrangement uses TRBV7-2 and TRBJ2-3; D might be TRBD2 (7 bases). V was trimmed by 3 bases and J by 6 bases, leaving 13 bases between them. Germline V lookup: CDR1 SGHTA, CDR2 FQGNSA. The CDR3 consists of 14 residues. CDR3 nucleotides: TGTGCCAGCAGCTTGATGGGGGGGCCGGATACGCAGTATTTT. This gives the protein CASSLMGGPDTQYF.

V is TRBV29-1 and J is TRBJ2-1; TRBD2 matches 16 bases. V shed 3 bases and J 4 bases; nucleotides not matched to a gene: 3. Germline-derived CDR1 and CDR2 are SQVTM and ANQGSEA. CDR3 length: 16 amino acids. The CDR3 is CSVEGLAGGLYNEQFF. DNA of the CDR3: TGCAGCGTTGAGGGACTAGCGGGGGGGTTGTACAATGAGCAGTTCTTC.

The V call is TRBV5-4, the J call TRBJ1-5; the D gene is possibly TRBD1 (5 bases). Trimming shortened V by 4 bases and J by 4 bases, and 24 bases separated the two germline ends. Germline CDR1 reads SGHNT; CDR2 reads YYREEE (reference sequence). The CDR3 sequence is 18 residues long. The CDR3 region is CASSDGPGGVSANQPQHF. The CDR3 coding sequence is TGTGCCAGCAGCGACGGACCGGGGGGGGTATCCGCAAATCAGCCCCAGCATTTT.

This sequence joins TRBV6-5 and TRBJ1-2; D is possibly TRBD1 (5 bases). CDR3 length: 15 amino acids. Germline CDR1 reads MNHEY; CDR2 reads SVGAGI. The ends were cut back, 6 bases at V and 4 bases at J, with 18 bases in the middle. The CDR3 loop reads CASSPGLGGSYGYTF. In DNA, the CDR3 is TGTGCCAGCAGCCCGGGACTCGGGGGGAGCTATGGCTACACCTTC.

This sequence joins TRBV5-3 and TRBJ2-7; tentatively, D is TRBD2 (5 bases). TRBV5-3 is an ORF; its function is uncertain. V was pared by 4 bases and J by 4 bases, with 15 bases between. CDR3 length: 14 amino acids. As DNA, the CDR3 is TGTGCCAGAAGCCCCCAGCTAGCAACGTACGAGCAGTACTTC. This encodes CARSPQLATYEQYF.